The 10 T cell receptor beta chains presented below share a single source sample, sequenced in a study of memory CD4+ T cells and cytomegalovirus serostatus. Here immunoSEQ multiplex PCR was the method, and the copy in TCRdb shows in-frame clones only, minus some. The sample holds about 82,000 clones, around 80% seen once. The sort gate was single viable CD3+CD4+CD8-CD45RO+ cells for memory CD4+ T cells. Sequenced sample: memory CD4+ T cells from blood. These receptors all stem from an adult in good health and CMV-seronegative.

This chain joins TRBV5-4 and TRBJ1-2; D is possibly TRBD1 (6 bases). The CDR3 sequence is 14 residues long. The V gene's germline CDR1 is SGHNT and CDR2 YYREEE (reference sequence). V gave up 0 bases and J gave up 0 bases, with 6 bases separating them. In DNA form, the CDR3 reads TGTGCCAGCAGCTTGGGGACAGCTAACTATGGCTACACCTTC. This sequence encodes CASSLGTANYGYTF.

This clone has only a few counts. This chain links TRBV2 with TRBJ2-2; weak D call: TRBD1 (5 bases). The CDR3 has 15 amino acids. The ends were cut back, 6 bases at V and 7 bases at J, with 18 bases in the middle. CDR1 SNHLY and CDR2 FYNNEI come from the germline V gene. The CDR3 coding sequence is TGTGCCAGCAGCCTAGATGGGGTAACAGGCGGGGAGCTGTTTTTT. It is translated as CASSLDGVTGGELFF.

The rearrangement links TRBV30 to TRBJ2-5; D unclear. The DNA end favors TRBJ2-7, so the J call may be wrong. From germline, CDR1 is GTSNPN and CDR2 SVGIG (reference sequence). The CDR3 extends over 13 amino acids. CDR3 residues: CAWRTPAVGEQYF. DNA of the CDR3: TGTGCCTGGAGGACTCCCGCGGTGGGCGAGCAGTACTTC.

The table lists this clone with a few counts. The chain links TRBV29-1 to TRBJ1-1, with D unclear. The CDR3 length is 13 residues. Germline values: CDR1 SQVTM, CDR2 ANQGSEA. V gave up 5 bases and J gave up 6 bases, with 16 bases separating them. Here the CDR3 reads CSVIVTPRAEAFF. The CDR3 bases are TGCAGCGTTATAGTAACCCCCCGTGCTGAAGCTTTCTTT.

This clone was seen more than once but under ten times. The chain couples TRBV7-3 to TRBJ2-1; D ambiguous. CDR3 length equals 13 residues. The ends were cut back, 5 bases at V and 9 bases at J, with 14 bases in the middle. Germline V gives CDR1 SGHTA, CDR2 FQGTGA. In DNA, the CDR3 is TGTGCCAGCAGCCCTCAACTATGGAGTGAGCAGTTCTTC. Amino acid sequence: CASSPQLWSEQFF.

The V and J genes are TRBV7-2 and TRBJ1-4; TRBD1 matches at 9 bases. CDR1 SGHTA and CDR2 FQGNSA come from the germline V gene. The J segment lost 3 bases and the V segment lost 1 base, leaving 3 bases of the junction unmatched. The CDR3 has 16 residues. This CDR3 is CASSLGQGVANEKLFF. The DNA for the CDR3 is TGTGCCAGCAGCTTAGGACAGGGGGTCGCTAATGAAAAACTGTTTTTT.

The chain is built from TRBV6-1 and TRBJ1-2; TRBD1 matches at 10 bases. This CDR3 comprises 14 residues. CDR1 is MNHNS, CDR2 SASEGT, per germline. Unmatched junction bases numbered 5, after V lost 2 bases and J lost 8 bases. The CDR3 loop reads CASSERGQGIGYTF. The DNA of the CDR3 is TGTGCCAGCAGTGAAAGGGGACAGGGGATCGGCTACACCTTC.

The chain is built from TRBV27 and TRBJ2-1; TRBD1 matches 10 bases. CDR1 is MNHEY, CDR2 SMNVEV, per germline (reference sequence). V shed 8 bases and J 4 bases; nucleotides not matched to a gene: 11. The CDR3 has 16 residues. The CDR3, as DNA: TGTGCCAGCTCTGAACCGACAGGGGGCGCGTACAATGAGCAGTTCTTC. It yields the protein CASSEPTGGAYNEQFF.

This chain connects TRBV20-1 to TRBJ2-7, with unresolved D. The germline V gene encodes CDR1 DFQATT and CDR2 SNEGSKA (reference sequence). This CDR3 comprises 11 residues. With 5 bases removed from V and 6 bases from J, the gap between germline ends came to 11 bases. The CDR3 protein is CSADALGEQYF. In DNA form, the CDR3 reads TGCAGTGCTGACGCCCTCGGCGAGCAGTACTTC.

This clone was detected only a few times. The chain is built from TRBV30 and TRBJ1-1, with D possibly being TRBD1 (6 bases). V was shortened by 0 bases and J by 4 bases, with 12 bases between the two germline ends. The CDR3 runs to 14 residues. CDR1 and CDR2 (germline): GTSNPN, SVGIG (reference sequence). The CDR3 DNA reads TGTGCCTGGAGTGTAACAGGGTGGAGCACTGAAGCTTTCTTT. It yields the protein CAWSVTGWSTEAFF.